This TCR beta chain comes out of a study of shared clonotypes between healthy human individuals. Across the study: Every donor yielded three CD4 naive, three CD4 memory, two CD8 naive and one CD8 memory plate.

A note on this clone: Its matching antigen is unknown.

In the study's own analysis: Filtering was not the same, since immunoSEQ gave junction-only sequences without quality scores. Method: immunoSEQ multiplex PCR; TCRdb's copy keeps in-frame clones and lacks some. The DNA was the basis for D and trimming; V, J and clone size are from that table. The sample lists about 1,900,000 clones, about 95% occurring once. Germline values: CDR1 SQVTM, CDR2 ANQGSEA. The CDR3 length is 14 residues. V was clipped by 7 bases and J by 5 bases, with 21 bases between them. Study outcomes and limitations: Across a handful of donors, naive CD4 shared around 5.4%, naive CD8 more than 3%, memory CD4 roughly 2.2%, memory CD8 around 0.42%. The expectation was that sequencing depth would affect clonotype sharing among donors.

CD8 cells regarded as naive lacked CD45RO, were positively chosen for CCR7, and omitted terminally differentiated effector memory CD45RA+ cells. The TCR sequence derives from a man younger than 35 in good health. This rearrangement joins TRBV29-1 to TRBJ2-7; possible D gene TRBD1, 7 bases. Material: naive CD8+ T cells sorted from blood. This CDR3 is CSAEEGALSDEQYF. CDR3 coding DNA: TGCAGCGCTGAGGAGGGGGCCCTTTCTGACGAGCAGTACTTC.